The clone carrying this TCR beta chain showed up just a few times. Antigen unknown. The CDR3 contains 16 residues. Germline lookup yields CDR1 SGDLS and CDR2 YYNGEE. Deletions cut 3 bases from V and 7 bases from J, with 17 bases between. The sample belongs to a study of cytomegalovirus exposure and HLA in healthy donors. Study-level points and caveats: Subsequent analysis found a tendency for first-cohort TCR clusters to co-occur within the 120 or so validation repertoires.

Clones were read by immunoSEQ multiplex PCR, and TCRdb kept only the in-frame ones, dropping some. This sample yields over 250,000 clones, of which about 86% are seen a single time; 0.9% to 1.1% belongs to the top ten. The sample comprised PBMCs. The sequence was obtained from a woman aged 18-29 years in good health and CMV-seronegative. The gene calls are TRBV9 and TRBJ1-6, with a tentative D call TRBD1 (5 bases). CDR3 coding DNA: TGTGCCAGCAGCGCTCAAACACAGGTCTTGAATTCACCCCTCCACTTT. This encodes CASSAQTQVLNSPLHF. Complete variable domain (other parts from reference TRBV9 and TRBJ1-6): DSGVTQTPKHLITATGQRVTLRCSPRSGDLSVYWYQQSLDQGLQFLIQYYNGEERAKGNILERFSAQQFPDLHSELNLSSLELGDSALYFCASSAQTQVLNSPLHFGNGTRLTVT.